Here is one T cell receptor (beta chain) with its context. CDR3 length: 14 amino acids. V was pared by 1 base and J by 2 bases, with 10 bases between. Germline V gives CDR1 SGHRS, CDR2 YFSETQ. This sample stems from a study of blood T cell repertoires in COVID-19. While infection was still active, Seattle patients were enrolled and then followed longitudinally. TCRdb's table, derived via immunoSEQ multiplex PCR, lists solely in-frame clones and lacks some. The sample lists 270,000 or so clones, about 90% occurring once. This sequence joins TRBV5-1 and TRBJ2-7; tentatively, D is TRBD2 (5 bases). The receptor was derived from an older woman with COVID-19, enrolled during active disease. Sequences were obtained from peripheral blood. CDR3 residues: CASSLNTGTYEQYF. CDR3 in DNA: TGCGCCAGCAGCTTGAATACGGGAACCTACGAGCAGTACTTC.